The T cell receptor beta chain under discussion was sequenced for a study of Graves' ophthalmopathy and Graves' hyperthyroidism. This clonotype showed up many times. TCR beta CDR3 amplification used RNA transcripts. An initial RT-PCR round employing HTBI primers preceded a second-round multiplex PCR. One entry per CDR3 protein, called by TCRdb with MiXCR from the multiplex PCR reads. The sample has around 1.1 million distinct CDR3 sequences; about two fifths are singletons. There are 13 residues in the CDR3. V was clipped by 2 bases and J by 7 bases, with 12 bases between them. Germline assignment: CDR1 SGDLS and CDR2 YYNGEE.

The sequenced sample was peripheral blood or thyroid tissue (not recorded which). The chain joins TRBV9 to TRBJ1-2; TRBD1 might be the D (5 bases). The receptor was derived from an adult man with Graves' hyperthyroidism. The CDR3 region has the DNA TGTGCCAGCAGCGTGAGCAGGGTGGCTGGCTACACCTTC. It translates to CASSVSRVAGYTF.